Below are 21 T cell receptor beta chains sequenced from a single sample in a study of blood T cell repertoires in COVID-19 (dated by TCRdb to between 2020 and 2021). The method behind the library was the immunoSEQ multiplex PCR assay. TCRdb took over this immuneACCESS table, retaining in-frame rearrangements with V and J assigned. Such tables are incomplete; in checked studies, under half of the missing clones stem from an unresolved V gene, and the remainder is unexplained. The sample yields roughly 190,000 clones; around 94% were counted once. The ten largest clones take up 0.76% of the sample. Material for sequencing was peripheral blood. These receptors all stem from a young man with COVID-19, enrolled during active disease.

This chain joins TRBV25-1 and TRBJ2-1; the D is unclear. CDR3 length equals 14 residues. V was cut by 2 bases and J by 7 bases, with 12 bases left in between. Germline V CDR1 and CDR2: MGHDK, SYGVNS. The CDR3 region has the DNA TGTGCCAGCAGTGAAAACCCAGTGACAAATGAGCAGTTCTTC. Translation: CASSENPVTNEQFF.

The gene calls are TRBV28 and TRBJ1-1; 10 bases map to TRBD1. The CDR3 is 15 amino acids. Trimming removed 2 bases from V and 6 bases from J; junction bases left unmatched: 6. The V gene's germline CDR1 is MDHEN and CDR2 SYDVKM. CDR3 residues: CASSLARQGASEAFF. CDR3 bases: TGTGCCAGCAGTTTAGCCCGACAGGGGGCGTCTGAAGCTTTCTTT. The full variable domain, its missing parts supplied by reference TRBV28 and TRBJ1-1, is DVKVTQSSRYLVKRTGEKVFLECVQDMDHENMFWYRQDPGLGLRLIYFSYDVKMKEKGDIPEGYSVSREKKERFSLILESASTNQTSMYLCASSLARQGASEAFFGQGTRLTVV.

Written as DNA, the CDR3 is TGCGCCAGCAGCCCCCGAGGGGGTGGGGTCTACGAGCAGTACTTC. The encoded protein is CASSPRGGGVYEQYF. The chain has TRBV5-1 and TRBJ2-7, with D possibly being TRBD1 (6 bases). V was shortened by 4 bases and J by 3 bases, with 17 bases between the two germline ends. The CDR3 length is 15 residues. The germline gives CDR1 SGHRS, CDR2 YFSETQ.

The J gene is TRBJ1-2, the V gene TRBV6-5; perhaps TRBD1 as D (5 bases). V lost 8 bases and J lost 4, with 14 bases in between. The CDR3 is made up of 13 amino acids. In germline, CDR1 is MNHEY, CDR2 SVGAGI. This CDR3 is CASDSRGGYGYTF. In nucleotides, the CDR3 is TGTGCCAGCGATTCTCGGGGGGGCTATGGCTACACCTTC.

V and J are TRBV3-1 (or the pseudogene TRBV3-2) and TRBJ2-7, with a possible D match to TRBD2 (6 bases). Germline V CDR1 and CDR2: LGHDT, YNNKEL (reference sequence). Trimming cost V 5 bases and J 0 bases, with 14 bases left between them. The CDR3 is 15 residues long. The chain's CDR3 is CASSERAGSSYEQYF. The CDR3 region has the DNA TGTGCCAGCAGCGAGCGGGCTGGGTCCTCCTACGAGCAGTACTTC.

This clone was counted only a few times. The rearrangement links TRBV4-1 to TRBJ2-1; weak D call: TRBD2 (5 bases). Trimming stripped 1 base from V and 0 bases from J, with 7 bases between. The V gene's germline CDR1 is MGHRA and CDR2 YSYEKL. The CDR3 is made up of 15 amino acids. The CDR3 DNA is TGCGCCAGCAGCCAAGGGACTGTCTCCTACAATGAGCAGTTCTTC. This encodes CASSQGTVSYNEQFF.

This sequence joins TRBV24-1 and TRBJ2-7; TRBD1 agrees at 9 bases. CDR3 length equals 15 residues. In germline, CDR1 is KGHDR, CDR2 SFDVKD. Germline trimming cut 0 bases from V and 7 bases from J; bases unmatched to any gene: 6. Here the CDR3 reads CATSDLNRGRGEQYF. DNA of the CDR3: TGTGCCACCAGTGATTTGAACAGGGGGCGAGGGGAGCAGTACTTC.

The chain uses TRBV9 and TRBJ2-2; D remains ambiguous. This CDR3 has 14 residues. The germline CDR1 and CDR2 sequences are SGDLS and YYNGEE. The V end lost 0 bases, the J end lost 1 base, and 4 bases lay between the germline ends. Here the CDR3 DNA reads TGTGCCAGCAGCGTAGCTTTGAACACCGGGGAGCTGTTTTTT. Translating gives CASSVALNTGELFF.

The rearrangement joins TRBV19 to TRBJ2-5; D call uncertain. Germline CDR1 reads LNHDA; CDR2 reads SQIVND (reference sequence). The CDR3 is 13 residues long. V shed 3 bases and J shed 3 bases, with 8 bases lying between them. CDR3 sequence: CASSMALKETQYF. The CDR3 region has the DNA TGTGCCAGTAGTATGGCTCTCAAAGAGACCCAGTACTTC.

This CDR3 is CASSLLAENNEQFF. CDR3 in DNA: TGTGCCAGCAGCTTACTGGCGGAAAACAATGAGCAGTTCTTC. This chain links TRBV11-1 with TRBJ2-1, with D hard to call. Trimming removed 2 bases from V and 5 bases from J, with 10 bases in between. The germline gives CDR1 SGHAT, CDR2 FQDESV (reference sequence). The CDR3 totals 14 residues.

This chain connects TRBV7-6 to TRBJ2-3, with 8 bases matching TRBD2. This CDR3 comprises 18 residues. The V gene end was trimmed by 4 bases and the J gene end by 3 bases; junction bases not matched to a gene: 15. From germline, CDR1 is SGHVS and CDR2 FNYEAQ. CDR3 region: CASSSRVGGGPLTDTQYF. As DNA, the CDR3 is TGTGCCAGCAGCTCCCGAGTAGGCGGGGGGCCGTTAACAGATACGCAGTATTTT.

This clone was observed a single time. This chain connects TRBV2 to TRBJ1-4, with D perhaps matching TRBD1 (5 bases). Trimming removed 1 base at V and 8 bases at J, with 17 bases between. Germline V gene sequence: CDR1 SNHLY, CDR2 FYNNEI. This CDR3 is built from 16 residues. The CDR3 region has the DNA TGTGCCAGCAGTGAAGGTTGGGGGGATGGAGACGAAAAACTGTTTTTT. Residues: CASSEGWGDGDEKLFF.

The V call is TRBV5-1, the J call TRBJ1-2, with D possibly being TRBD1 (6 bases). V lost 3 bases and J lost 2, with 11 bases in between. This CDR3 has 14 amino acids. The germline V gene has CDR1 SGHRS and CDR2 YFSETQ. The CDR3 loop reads CASSSMGQNYGYTF. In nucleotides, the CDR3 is TGCGCCAGCAGCTCAATGGGACAAAACTATGGCTACACCTTC.

The DNA for the CDR3 is TGCGCCAGCAGCGCGGGACTCCGGGACGGACCACGCTATGGCTACACCTTC. Its translation is CASSAGLRDGPRYGYTF. V and J are TRBV5-1 and TRBJ1-2, with D possibly TRBD1 on 5 matching bases. Germline V gene data show CDR1 as SGHRS and CDR2 as YFSETQ. This CDR3 contains 17 residues. The V gene lost 4 bases and the J gene lost 4 bases, with 23 bases spanning the gap. The full variable domain, rest sourced from reference TRBV5-1 and TRBJ1-2, is KAGVTQTPRYLIKTRGQQVTLSCSPISGHRSVSWYQQTPGQGLQFLFEYFSETQRNKGNFPGRFSGRQFSNSRSEMNVSTLELGDSALYLCASSAGLRDGPRYGYTFGSGTRLTVV.

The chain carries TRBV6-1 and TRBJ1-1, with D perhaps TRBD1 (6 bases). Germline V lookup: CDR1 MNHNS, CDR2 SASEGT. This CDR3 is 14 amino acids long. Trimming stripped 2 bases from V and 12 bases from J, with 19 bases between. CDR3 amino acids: CASSEIPGAIGTFF. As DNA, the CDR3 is TGTGCCAGCAGTGAAATCCCAGGGGCGATTGGAACTTTCTTT.

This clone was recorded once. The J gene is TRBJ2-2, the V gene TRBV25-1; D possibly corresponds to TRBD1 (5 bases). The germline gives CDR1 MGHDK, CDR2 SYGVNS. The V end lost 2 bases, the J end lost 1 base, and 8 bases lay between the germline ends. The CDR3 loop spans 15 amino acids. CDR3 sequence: CASSEDSQNTGELFF. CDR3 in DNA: TGTGCCAGCAGTGAAGACAGCCAGAACACCGGGGAGCTGTTTTTT.

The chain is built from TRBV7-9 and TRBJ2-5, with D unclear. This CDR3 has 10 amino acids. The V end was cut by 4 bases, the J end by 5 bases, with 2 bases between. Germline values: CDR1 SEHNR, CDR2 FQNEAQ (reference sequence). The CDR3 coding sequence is TGTGCCAGCAGCTCGGAGACCCAGTACTTC. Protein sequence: CASSSETQYF.

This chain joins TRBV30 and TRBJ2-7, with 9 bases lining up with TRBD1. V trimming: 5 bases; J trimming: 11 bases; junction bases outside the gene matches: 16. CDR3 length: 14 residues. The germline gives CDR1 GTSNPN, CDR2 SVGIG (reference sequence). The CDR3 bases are TGTGCCTGGCACAGTCCCGGGACAGGGAACTACAAGTACTTC. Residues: CAWHSPGTGNYKYF.

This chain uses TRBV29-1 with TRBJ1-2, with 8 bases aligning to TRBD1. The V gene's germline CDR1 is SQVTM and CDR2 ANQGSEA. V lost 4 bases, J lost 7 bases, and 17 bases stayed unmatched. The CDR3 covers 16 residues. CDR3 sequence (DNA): TGCAGCGTTGGAGGAATGGACAGGGCAGGTTGGGCTGGCTACACCTTC. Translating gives CSVGGMDRAGWAGYTF.

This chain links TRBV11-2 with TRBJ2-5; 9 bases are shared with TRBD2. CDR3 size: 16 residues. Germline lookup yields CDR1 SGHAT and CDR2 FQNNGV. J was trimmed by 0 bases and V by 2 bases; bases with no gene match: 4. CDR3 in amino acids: CASSLFLAGDQETQYF. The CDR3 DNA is TGTGCCAGCAGCTTATTTTTAGCGGGAGACCAAGAGACCCAGTACTTC.

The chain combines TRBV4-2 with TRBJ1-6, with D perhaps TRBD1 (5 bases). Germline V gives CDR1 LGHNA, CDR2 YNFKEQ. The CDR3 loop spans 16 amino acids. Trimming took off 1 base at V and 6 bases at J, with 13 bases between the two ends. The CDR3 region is CASSQGQSSGNSPLHF. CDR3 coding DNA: TGTGCCAGCAGCCAAGGACAGTCCTCCGGTAATTCACCCCTCCACTTT.